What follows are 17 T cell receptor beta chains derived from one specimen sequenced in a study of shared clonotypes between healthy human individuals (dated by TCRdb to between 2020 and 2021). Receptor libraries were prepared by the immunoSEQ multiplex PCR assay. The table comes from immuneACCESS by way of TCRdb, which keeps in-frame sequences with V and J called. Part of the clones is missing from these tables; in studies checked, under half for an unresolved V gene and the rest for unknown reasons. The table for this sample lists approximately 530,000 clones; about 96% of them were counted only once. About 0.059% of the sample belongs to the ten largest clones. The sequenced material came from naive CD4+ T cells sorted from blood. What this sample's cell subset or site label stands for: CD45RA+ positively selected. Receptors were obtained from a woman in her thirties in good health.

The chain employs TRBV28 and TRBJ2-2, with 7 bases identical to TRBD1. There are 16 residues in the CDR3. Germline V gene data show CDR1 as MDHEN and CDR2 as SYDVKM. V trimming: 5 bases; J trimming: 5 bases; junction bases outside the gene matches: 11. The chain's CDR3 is CASSPGQETGTGELFF. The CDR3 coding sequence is TGTGCCAGCAGTCCCGGACAGGAAACTGGGACCGGGGAGCTGTTTTTT.

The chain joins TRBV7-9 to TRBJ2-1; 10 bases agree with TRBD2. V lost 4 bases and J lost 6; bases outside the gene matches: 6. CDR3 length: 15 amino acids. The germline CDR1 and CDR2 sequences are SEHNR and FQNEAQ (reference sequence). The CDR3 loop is CASSSWTSGLNEQFF. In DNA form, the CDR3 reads TGTGCCAGCAGCTCGTGGACTAGCGGACTCAATGAGCAGTTCTTC.

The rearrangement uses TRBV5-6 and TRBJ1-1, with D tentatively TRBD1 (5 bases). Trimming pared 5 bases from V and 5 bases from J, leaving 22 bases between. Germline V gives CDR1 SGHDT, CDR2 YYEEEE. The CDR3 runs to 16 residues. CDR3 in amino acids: CASSSISGAFRTEAFF. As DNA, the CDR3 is TGTGCCAGCAGTTCAATTTCTGGGGCGTTTCGGACTGAAGCTTTCTTT.

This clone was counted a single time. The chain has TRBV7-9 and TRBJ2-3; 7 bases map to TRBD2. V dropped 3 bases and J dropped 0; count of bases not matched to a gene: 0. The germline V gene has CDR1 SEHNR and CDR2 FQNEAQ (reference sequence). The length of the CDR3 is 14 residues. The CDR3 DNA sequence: TGTGCCAGCAGCTTTAGCGGGAGCACAGATACGCAGTATTTT. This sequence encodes CASSFSGSTDTQYF.

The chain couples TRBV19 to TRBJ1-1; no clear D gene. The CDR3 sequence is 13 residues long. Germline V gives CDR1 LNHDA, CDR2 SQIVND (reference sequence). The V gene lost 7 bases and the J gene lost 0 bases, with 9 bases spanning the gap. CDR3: CASKRYMNTEAFF. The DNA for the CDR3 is TGTGCCAGTAAAAGATACATGAACACTGAAGCTTTCTTT.

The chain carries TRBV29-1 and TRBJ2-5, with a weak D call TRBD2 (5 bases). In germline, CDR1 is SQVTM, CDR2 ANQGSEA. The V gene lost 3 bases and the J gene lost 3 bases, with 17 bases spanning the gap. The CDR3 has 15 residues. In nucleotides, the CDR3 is TGCAGCGTTGAGGTGGCCAGCGGTGGAAAAGAGACCCAGTACTTC. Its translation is CSVEVASGGKETQYF. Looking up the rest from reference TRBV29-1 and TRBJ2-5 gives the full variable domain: SAVISQKPSRDICQRGTSLTIQCQVDSQVTMMFWYRQQPGQSLTLIATANQGSEATYESGFVIDKFPISRPNLTFSTLTVSNMSPEDSSIYLCSVEVASGGKETQYFGPGTRLLVL.

Here the CDR3 DNA reads TGTGCCAGCAGCTTGGTTGGCTTTTCCTACGAGCAGTACTTC. This sequence encodes CASSLVGFSYEQYF. This chain joins TRBV5-4 and TRBJ2-7; D unresolved. This CDR3 is built from 14 residues. CDR1 and CDR2 (germline): SGHNT, YYREEE (reference sequence). V lost 0 bases, J lost 1 base, and 8 bases lay in between.

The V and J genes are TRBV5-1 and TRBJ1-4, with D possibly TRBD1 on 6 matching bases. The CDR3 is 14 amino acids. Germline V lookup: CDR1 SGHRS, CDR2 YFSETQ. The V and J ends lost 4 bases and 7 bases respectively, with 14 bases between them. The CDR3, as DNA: TGCGCCAGCAGCCCGGGGGGCCGAGGTGAAAAACTGTTTTTT. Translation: CASSPGGRGEKLFF.

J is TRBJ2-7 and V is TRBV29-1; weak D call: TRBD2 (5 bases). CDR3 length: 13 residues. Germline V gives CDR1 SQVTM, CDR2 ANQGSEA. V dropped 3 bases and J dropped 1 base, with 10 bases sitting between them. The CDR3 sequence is CSVEHPGSYEQYF. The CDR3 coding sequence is TGCAGCGTTGAGCATCCGGGGTCCTACGAGCAGTACTTC.

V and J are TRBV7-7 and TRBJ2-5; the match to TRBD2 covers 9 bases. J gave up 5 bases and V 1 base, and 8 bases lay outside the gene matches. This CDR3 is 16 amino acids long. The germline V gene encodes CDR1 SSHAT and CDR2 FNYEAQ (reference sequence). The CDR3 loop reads CASSLGAGGSRETQYF. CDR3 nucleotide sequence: TGTGCCAGCAGCTTAGGAGCGGGGGGATCCAGGGAGACCCAGTACTTC.

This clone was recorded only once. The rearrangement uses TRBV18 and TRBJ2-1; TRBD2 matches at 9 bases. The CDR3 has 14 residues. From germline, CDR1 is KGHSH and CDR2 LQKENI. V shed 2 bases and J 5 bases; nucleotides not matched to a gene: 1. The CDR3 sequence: CASSPRTSDNEQFF. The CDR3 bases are TGTGCCAGCTCACCAAGGACTAGCGACAATGAGCAGTTCTTC.

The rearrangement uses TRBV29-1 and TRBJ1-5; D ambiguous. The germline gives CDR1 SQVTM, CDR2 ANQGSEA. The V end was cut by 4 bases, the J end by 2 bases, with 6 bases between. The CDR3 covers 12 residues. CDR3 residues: CSVAGRNQPQHF. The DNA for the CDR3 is TGCAGCGTTGCCGGGCGCAATCAGCCCCAGCATTTT.

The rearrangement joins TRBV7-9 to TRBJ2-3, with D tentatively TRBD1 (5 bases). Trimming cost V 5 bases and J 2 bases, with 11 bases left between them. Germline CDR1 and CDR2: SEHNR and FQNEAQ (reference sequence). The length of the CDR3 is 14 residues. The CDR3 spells CASSQGQDTDTQYF. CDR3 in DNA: TGTGCCAGCAGCCAAGGACAAGACACAGATACGCAGTATTTT.

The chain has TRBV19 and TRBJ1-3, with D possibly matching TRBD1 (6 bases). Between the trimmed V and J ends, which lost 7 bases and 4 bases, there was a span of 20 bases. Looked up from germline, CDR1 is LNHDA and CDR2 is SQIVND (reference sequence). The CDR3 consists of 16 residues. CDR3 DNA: TGTGCCAGTACCGTCCCGGGACATTTAGACGGAAACACCATATATTTT. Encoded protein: CASTVPGHLDGNTIYF.

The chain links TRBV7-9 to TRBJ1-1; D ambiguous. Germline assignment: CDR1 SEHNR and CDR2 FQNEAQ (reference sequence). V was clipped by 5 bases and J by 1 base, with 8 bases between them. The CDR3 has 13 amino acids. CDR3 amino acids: CASSPDWNTEAFF. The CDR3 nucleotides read TGTGCCAGCAGCCCAGACTGGAACACTGAAGCTTTCTTT. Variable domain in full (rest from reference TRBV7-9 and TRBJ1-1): DTGVSQNPRHKITKRGQNVTFRCDPISEHNRLYWYRQTLGQGPEFLTYFQNEAQLEKSRLLSDRFSAERPKGSFSTLEIQRTEQGDSAMYLCASSPDWNTEAFFGQGTRLTVV.

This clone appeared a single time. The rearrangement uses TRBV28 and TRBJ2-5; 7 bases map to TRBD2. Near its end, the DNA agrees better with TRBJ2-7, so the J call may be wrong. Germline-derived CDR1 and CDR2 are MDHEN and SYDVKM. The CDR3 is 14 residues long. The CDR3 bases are TGTGCCAGCAGTTTACGACTAGCTTTCTACGAGCAGTACTTC. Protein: CASSLRLAFYEQYF.

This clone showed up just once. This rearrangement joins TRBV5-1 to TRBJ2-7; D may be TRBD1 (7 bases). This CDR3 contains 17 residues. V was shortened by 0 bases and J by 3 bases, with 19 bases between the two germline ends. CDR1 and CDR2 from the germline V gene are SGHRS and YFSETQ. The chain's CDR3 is CASSLVYQGGRNYEQYF. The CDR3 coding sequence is TGCGCCAGCAGCTTGGTCTATCAGGGGGGCCGAAACTACGAGCAGTACTTC.